The 18 T cell receptor beta chains below all came from one sample that was sequenced in a study of blood T cell repertoires in COVID-19. TCRdb's table, derived via immunoSEQ multiplex PCR, lists solely in-frame clones and lacks some. The table records 300,000 or so clones, around 92% of them present only once. The material sequenced was PBMCs or T cells enriched from blood (not recorded which). The source of these receptors is a woman in her fifties or sixties who had been exposed to COVID-19.

V usage is TRBV18 and J usage is TRBJ2-5; 7 positions agree with TRBD2. With 3 bases clipped from V and 1 base from J, the junction kept 5 bases outside the gene matches. Per the germline V gene, CDR1 is KGHSH and CDR2 is LQKENI. This CDR3 is 15 amino acids long. The CDR3 sequence is CASSPSPSGQETQYF. Written as DNA, the CDR3 is TGTGCCAGCTCACCGAGTCCTAGCGGCCAAGAGACCCAGTACTTC.

The chain combines TRBV19 with TRBJ1-3; D gene unclear. Germline CDR1 and CDR2: LNHDA and SQIVND (reference sequence). The V and J ends lost 5 bases and 4 bases respectively, with 6 bases between them. The CDR3 length is 12 residues. CDR3 sequence: CASSARGNTIYF. CDR3 bases: TGTGCCAGTAGTGCGCGAGGAAACACCATATATTTT.

V usage is TRBV7-9 and J usage is TRBJ1-5, with 9 nucleotides matching TRBD1. The CDR3 consists of 14 residues. Germline CDR1 is SEHNR and CDR2 is FQNEAQ (reference sequence). With 5 bases clipped from V and 5 bases from J, the junction kept 4 bases outside the gene matches. Here the CDR3 DNA reads TGTGCCAGCAGCCGGGACAGGGAGTATCAGCCCCAGCATTTT. This gives the protein CASSRDREYQPQHF. Full variable domain (missing parts from reference TRBV7-9 and TRBJ1-5): DTGVSQNPRHKITKRGQNVTFRCDPISEHNRLYWYRQTLGQGPEFLTYFQNEAQLEKSRLLSDRFSAERPKGSFSTLEIQRTEQGDSAMYLCASSRDREYQPQHFGDGTRLSIL.

The V and J genes are TRBV5-4 and TRBJ2-4; weak D call: TRBD2 (6 bases). V lost 0 bases to trimming and J lost 4 bases, with 11 bases between them. The V gene's germline CDR1 is SGHNT and CDR2 YYREEE (reference sequence). This CDR3 spans 15 amino acids. CDR3 sequence (DNA): TGTGCCAGCAGCTTGGAGGCTAGCGCTAAAAACATTCAGTACTTC. It is translated as CASSLEASAKNIQYF.

The chain couples TRBV14 to TRBJ1-6; TRBD1 is a possible D gene (5 bases). The ends were cut back, 5 bases at V and 0 bases at J, with 20 bases in the middle. CDR1 and CDR2 from the germline V gene are SGHDN and FVKESK. The CDR3 spans 19 residues. The CDR3 region has the DNA TGTGCCAGCAGCTCTTGGGGGACTCCTGCCGCCTCCTATAATTCACCCCTCCACTTT. Its protein is CASSSWGTPAASYNSPLHF.

The chain has TRBV6-1 and TRBJ2-7; D gene uncertain. Trimming took 2 bases from V and 1 from J, leaving 9 bases between them. The CDR3 spans 14 residues. Germline V CDR1 and CDR2: MNHNS, SASEGT. The CDR3 bases are TGTGCCAGCAGTGAACTTGGCAGTTCCTACGAGCAGTACTTC. Its translation is CASSELGSSYEQYF.

The chain employs TRBV28 and TRBJ2-7; a weak D match, TRBD1 (5 bases). Germline CDR1 reads MDHEN; CDR2 reads SYDVKM. V was pared by 4 bases and J by 1 base, with 20 bases between. The CDR3 contains 17 residues. CDR3 protein: CASSSQNSAQGSYEQYF. CDR3 in DNA: TGTGCCAGCAGTTCCCAAAACTCCGCCCAGGGATCCTACGAGCAGTACTTC.

CDR3 DNA: TGTGCCAGTAGTATCGACATCAGCAATCAGCCCCAGCATTTT. Residues: CASSIDISNQPQHF. The chain combines TRBV19 with TRBJ1-5, with D hard to call. CDR1 LNHDA and CDR2 SQIVND come from the germline V gene (reference sequence). V was trimmed by 3 bases and J by 1 base, leaving 7 bases between them. CDR3 size: 14 residues.

This clone was observed a handful of times. The chain couples TRBV6-1 to TRBJ2-1, with D perhaps TRBD1 (6 bases). V was trimmed by 3 bases and J by 10 bases, leaving 7 bases between them. Germline V gene data show CDR1 as MNHNS and CDR2 as SASEGT. The CDR3 has 11 residues. The CDR3 protein is CASSDTGEQFF. The CDR3 nucleotides read TGTGCCAGCAGTGATACAGGGGAGCAGTTCTTC.

In nucleotides, the CDR3 is TGTGCCAGCAGCTTGGAGACTAGCGGGACTAGCACAGATACGCAGTATTTT. Its protein product is CASSLETSGTSTDTQYF. This chain joins TRBV5-6 and TRBJ2-3, with 11 bases matching TRBD2. Losses at the gene ends were 0 bases for V and 0 bases for J; bases not matched to a gene: 3. The CDR3 contains 17 residues. CDR1 and CDR2 from the germline V gene are SGHDT and YYEEEE.

This clone came up once. Other DNA sequences from this sample encode an identical CDR3 as well. This chain connects TRBV3-1 (or the pseudogene TRBV3-2) to TRBJ2-2; 8 bases agree with TRBD2. The germline V gene has CDR1 LGHDT and CDR2 YNNKEL (reference sequence). V gave up 4 bases and J gave up 4 bases; unmatched junction bases: 5. The CDR3 is 15 residues long. The CDR3 nucleotides read TGTGCCAGCAGCCTCGGGGGGGCGCGCACCGGGGAGCTGTTTTTT. Its translation: CASSLGGARTGELFF.

The J gene is TRBJ2-7, the V gene TRBV5-1; TRBD2 aligns across 11 bases. Germline CDR1 is SGHRS and CDR2 is YFSETQ. The CDR3 is 17 residues long. V was clipped by 0 bases and J by 4 bases; unmatched bases: 9. Here the CDR3 DNA reads TGCGCCAGCAGCTTGGAGTCTAGCGGGGGGCCTTGGTACGAGCAGTACTTC. Protein product: CASSLESSGGPWYEQYF. The variable domain in full, with the rest retrieved from reference TRBV5-1 and TRBJ2-7, is KAGVTQTPRYLIKTRGQQVTLSCSPISGHRSVSWYQQTPGQGLQFLFEYFSETQRNKGNFPGRFSGRQFSNSRSEMNVSTLELGDSALYLCASSLESSGGPWYEQYFGPGTRLTVT.

The V call is TRBV30, the J call TRBJ1-4; 9 bases match TRBD1. With 2 bases clipped from V and 4 bases from J, the junction kept 5 bases outside the gene matches. The CDR3 spans 15 residues. Germline assignment: CDR1 GTSNPN and CDR2 SVGIG (reference sequence). The CDR3 DNA reads as TGTGCCTGGAGTCTTACGGGACAGGGTAATGAAAAACTGTTTTTT. Amino acids: CAWSLTGQGNEKLFF.

The V and J genes are TRBV19 and TRBJ1-2, with 9 bases that match TRBD1. Germline assignment: CDR1 LNHDA and CDR2 SQIVND (reference sequence). J was trimmed by 6 bases and V by 4 bases; bases with no gene match: 9. CDR3 length: 15 residues. The CDR3 region is CASSKNRGRDDGYTF. For the CDR3, the DNA is TGTGCCAGTAGTAAAAACAGGGGGCGCGATGATGGCTACACCTTC.

This clone was observed a handful of times. The chain links TRBV18 to TRBJ1-4; 10 bases are a match to TRBD1. CDR1 KGHSH and CDR2 LQKENI come from the germline V gene. V gave up 3 bases and J gave up 5 bases; unmatched junction bases: 0. This CDR3 region has 14 residues. The CDR3 loop is CASSPGQGNEKLFF. The CDR3 nucleotides are TGTGCCAGCTCACCGGGACAGGGGAATGAAAAACTGTTTTTT.

This chain uses TRBV10-2 with TRBJ2-7, with TRBD1 identical over 7 bases. This CDR3 is 15 amino acids long. Per the germline V gene, CDR1 is WSHSY and CDR2 is SAAADI. Germline trimming cut 5 bases from V and 3 bases from J; bases unmatched to any gene: 10. The CDR3 loop is CASSSPSGQLYEQYF. CDR3 nucleotide sequence: TGCGCCAGCAGTTCGCCCTCGGGACAGCTCTACGAGCAGTACTTC.

The chain has TRBV19 and TRBJ1-5; a weak D match, TRBD1 (6 bases). V was trimmed by 5 bases and J by 0 bases, leaving 14 bases between them. Germline V CDR1 and CDR2: LNHDA, SQIVND (reference sequence). The CDR3 has 16 residues. The CDR3 is CASSSRGAYSNQPQHF. CDR3 DNA sequence: TGTGCCAGTAGTTCTCGGGGGGCCTATAGCAATCAGCCCCAGCATTTT.

The rearrangement links TRBV5-1 to TRBJ2-5; D remains ambiguous. V lost 4 bases and J 4 bases, leaving 14 bases between the germline ends. The CDR3 is made up of 14 amino acids. In germline, CDR1 is SGHRS, CDR2 YFSETQ. The DNA for the CDR3 is TGCGCCAGCAGCATGGGTAGTGAAAGAGAGACCCAGTACTTC. The encoded protein is CASSMGSERETQYF.